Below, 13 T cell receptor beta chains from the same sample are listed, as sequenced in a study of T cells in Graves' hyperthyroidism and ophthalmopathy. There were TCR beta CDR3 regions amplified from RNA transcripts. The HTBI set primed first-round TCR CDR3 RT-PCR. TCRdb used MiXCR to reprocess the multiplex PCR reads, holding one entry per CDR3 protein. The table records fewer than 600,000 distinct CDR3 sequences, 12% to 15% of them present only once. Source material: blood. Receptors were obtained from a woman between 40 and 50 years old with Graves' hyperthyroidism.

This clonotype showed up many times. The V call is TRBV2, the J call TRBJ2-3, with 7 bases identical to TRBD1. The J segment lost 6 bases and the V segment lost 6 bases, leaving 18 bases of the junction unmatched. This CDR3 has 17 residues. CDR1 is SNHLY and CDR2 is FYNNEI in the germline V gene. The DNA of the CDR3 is TGTGCCAGCAGCCCGAACGAGGGACAGCTCAAGGCGGATACGCAGTATTTT. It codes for CASSPNEGQLKADTQYF.

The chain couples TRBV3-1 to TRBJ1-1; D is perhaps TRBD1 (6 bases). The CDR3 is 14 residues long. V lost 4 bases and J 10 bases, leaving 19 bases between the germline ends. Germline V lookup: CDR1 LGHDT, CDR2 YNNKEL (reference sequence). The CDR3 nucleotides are TGTGCCAGCAGCCCTACGAGGACAGTGGGGGGAGCTTTCTTT. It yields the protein CASSPTRTVGGAFF.

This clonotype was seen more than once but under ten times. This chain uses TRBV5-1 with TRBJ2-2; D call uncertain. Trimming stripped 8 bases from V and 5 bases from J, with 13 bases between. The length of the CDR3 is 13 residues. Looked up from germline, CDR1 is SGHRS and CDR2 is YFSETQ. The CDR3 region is CASNLGETGELFF. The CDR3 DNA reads TGCGCCAGTAATTTGGGTGAAACCGGGGAGCTGTTTTTT. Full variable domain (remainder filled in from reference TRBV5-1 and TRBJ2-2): KAGVTQTPRYLIKTRGQQVTLSCSPISGHRSVSWYQQTPGQGLQFLFEYFSETQRNKGNFPGRFSGRQFSNSRSEMNVSTLELGDSALYLCASNLGETGELFFGEGSRLTVL.

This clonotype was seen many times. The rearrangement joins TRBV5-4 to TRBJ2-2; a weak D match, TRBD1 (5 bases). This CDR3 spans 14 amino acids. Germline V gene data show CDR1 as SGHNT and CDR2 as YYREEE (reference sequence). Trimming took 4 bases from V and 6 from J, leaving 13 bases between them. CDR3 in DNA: TGTGCCAGCAGCCCCGACTTGGGGCCCGGGGAGCTGTTTTTT. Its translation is CASSPDLGPGELFF.

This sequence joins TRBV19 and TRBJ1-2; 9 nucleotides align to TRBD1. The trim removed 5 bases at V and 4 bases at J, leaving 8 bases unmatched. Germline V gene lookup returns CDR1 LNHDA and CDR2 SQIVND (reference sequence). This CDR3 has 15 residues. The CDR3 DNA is TGTGCCAGTAGTCCCCGGACAGGGGATGGCTATGGCTACACCTTC. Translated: CASSPRTGDGYGYTF.

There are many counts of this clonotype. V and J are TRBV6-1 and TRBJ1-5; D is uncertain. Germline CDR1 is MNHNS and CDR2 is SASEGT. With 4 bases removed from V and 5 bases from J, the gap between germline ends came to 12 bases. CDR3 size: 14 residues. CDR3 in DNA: TGTGCCAGCAGTGTAACGACGGGAGATCAGCCCCAGCATTTT. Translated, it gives CASSVTTGDQPQHF.

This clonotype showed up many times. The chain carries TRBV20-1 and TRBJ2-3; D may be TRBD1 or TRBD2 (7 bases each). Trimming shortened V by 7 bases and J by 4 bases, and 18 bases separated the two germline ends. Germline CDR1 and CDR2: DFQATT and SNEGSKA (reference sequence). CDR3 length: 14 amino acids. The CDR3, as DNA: TGCAGTGTGCAGGGGGGGATTCTCTCAGATACGCAGTATTTT. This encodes CSVQGGILSDTQYF.

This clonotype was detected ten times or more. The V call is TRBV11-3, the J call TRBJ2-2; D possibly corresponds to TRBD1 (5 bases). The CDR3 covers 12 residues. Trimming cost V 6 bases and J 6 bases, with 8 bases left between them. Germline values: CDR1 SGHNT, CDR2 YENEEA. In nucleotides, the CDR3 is TGTGCCAGCAGTAGGGGCGCCGGGGAGCTGTTTTTT. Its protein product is CASSRGAGELFF. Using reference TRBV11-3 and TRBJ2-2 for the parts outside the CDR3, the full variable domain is EAGVVQSPRYKIIEKKQPVAFWCNPISGHNTLYWYLQNLGQGPELLIRYENEEAVDDSQLPKDRFSAERLKGVDSTLKIQPAELGDSAVYLCASSRGAGELFFGEGSRLTVL.

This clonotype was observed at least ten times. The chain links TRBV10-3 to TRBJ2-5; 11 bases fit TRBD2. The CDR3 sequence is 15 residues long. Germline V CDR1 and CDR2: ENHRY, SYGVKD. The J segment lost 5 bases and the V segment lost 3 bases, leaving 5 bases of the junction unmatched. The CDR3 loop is CAISERSSGRETQYF. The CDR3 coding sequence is TGTGCCATCAGTGAAAGATCTAGCGGGAGGGAGACCCAGTACTTC.

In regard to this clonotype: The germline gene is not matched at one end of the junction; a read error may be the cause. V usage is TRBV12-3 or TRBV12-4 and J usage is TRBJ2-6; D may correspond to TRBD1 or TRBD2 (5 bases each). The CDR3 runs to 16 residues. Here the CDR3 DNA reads TGTGCCAGCAGTTTAGGTAGTGGGGTCGGGGCCAACGTCCCGACTTTC. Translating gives CASSLGSGVGANVPTF.

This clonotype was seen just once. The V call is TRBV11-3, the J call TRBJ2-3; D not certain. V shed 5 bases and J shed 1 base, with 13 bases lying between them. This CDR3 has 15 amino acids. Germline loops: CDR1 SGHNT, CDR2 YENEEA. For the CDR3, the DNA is TGTGCCAGCAGCCGTAGGTACGCGCGCACAGATACGCAGTATTTT. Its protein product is CASSRRYARTDTQYF.

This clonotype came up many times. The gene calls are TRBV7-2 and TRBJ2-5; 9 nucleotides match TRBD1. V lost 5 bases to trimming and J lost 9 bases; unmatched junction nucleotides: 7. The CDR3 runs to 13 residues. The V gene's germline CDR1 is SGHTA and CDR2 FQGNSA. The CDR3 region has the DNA TGTGCCAGCAGCCCTGGACAGGGGAGGGCCCAGTACTTC. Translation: CASSPGQGRAQYF.

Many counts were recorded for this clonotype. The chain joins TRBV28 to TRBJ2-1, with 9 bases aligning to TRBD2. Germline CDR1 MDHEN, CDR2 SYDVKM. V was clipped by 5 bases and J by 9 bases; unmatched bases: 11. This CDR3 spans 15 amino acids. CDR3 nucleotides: TGTGCCAGCAGTCCCCGAGTAGGAGCGGGGGGTGAGCAGTTCTTC. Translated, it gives CASSPRVGAGGEQFF. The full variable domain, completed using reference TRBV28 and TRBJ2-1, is DVKVTQSSRYLVKRTGEKVFLECVQDMDHENMFWYRQDPGLGLRLIYFSYDVKMKEKGDIPEGYSVSREKKERFSLILESASTNQTSMYLCASSPRVGAGGEQFFGPGTRLTVL.